The sequence of this T cell receptor (beta chain) was determined in a study of OX40 agonist ivuxolimab in advanced cancers. At the level of the study: Every patient in dose escalation had hepatocellular carcinoma, melanoma, renal cell or head and neck cancer. Findings and caveats of the study: Partial responders dosed at 0.1-3.0 mg/kg displayed clonal expansion ranking among the lowest.

The CDR3 is 14 amino acids. V lost 7 bases and J lost 3, with 16 bases in between. Germline V gene lookup returns CDR1 SNHLY and CDR2 FYNNEI. Profiled with immunoSEQ multiplex PCR; TCRdb holds only in-frame clones, not every one. The sample lists about 90,000 clones, about 89% occurring once. Regarding this clone: The antigen is undetermined.

The rearrangement uses TRBV2 and TRBJ2-7, with unresolved D. This TCR derives from an adult with an advanced solid tumor such as melanoma, head and neck, liver or kidney cancer. The material sequenced was CD4+ or CD8+ T cells sorted from blood, taken in a trial of the OX40 agonist ivuxolimab. This CDR3 reads CASNTGLLGYEQYF. The CDR3 DNA is TGTGCCAGCAATACCGGGCTTTTGGGCTACGAGCAGTACTTC.